A single sample gave rise to the 27 T cell receptor beta chains below, sequenced in a study of CD8 T cells in ankylosing spondylitis (dated by TCRdb to about 2017). Their specific antigens are unknown. Preparation of the library involved 5' RACE. Sequencing was carried out with an Illumina HiSeq 2500. TCRdb trimmed the raw reads at Q25, called clones with MiXCR and kept productive beta chains. Rows merge per CDR3 protein into single entries with the most common DNA and genes. The sample table records about 800,000 distinct CDR3 sequences; approximately 12% of these occur just once. About 0.49% of the sample is in the top ten clones. General conclusions and limits of the study: Blood from ankylosing spondylitis patients appeared to be characterized by a TCR beta motif made up of several highly homologous amino acid variants.

The specimen was blood, either unsorted or a sorted T cell fraction (not recorded which). These receptor sequences come from a male donor with ankylosing spondylitis.

This clonotype occurred a few times. The rearrangement joins TRBV9 to TRBJ1-1; no firm D call. The CDR3 runs to 14 residues. The V end was cut by 4 bases, the J end by 0 bases, with 10 bases between. Germline lookup yields CDR1 SGDLS and CDR2 YYNGEE. The CDR3 reads CASSLQILNTEAFF. The DNA for the CDR3 is TGTGCCAGCAGCCTACAGATTTTGAACACTGAAGCTTTCTTT.

Note on this clonotype: An end of the junction differs from the germline gene, which may be a read error. The rearrangement links TRBV7-6 to TRBJ2-2; D is ambiguous. CDR3 length: 13 residues. CDR1 and CDR2 from the germline V gene are SGHVS and FNYEAQ. The CDR3 DNA sequence: TGTCCCAGCAGCCGTCTCAACACCGGGGAGCTGTTTTTT. Translating gives CPSSRLNTGELFF.

This clonotype was detected many times. The V and J genes are TRBV9 and TRBJ2-5; 7 bases align to TRBD2. Germline lookup yields CDR1 SGDLS and CDR2 YYNGEE. CDR3 length: 13 amino acids. Unmatched junction bases numbered 5, after V lost 4 bases and J lost 5 bases. CDR3 in DNA: TGTGCCAGCAGCCGCGGGAGTGGGGAGACCCAGTACTTC. This codes for CASSRGSGETQYF.

The rearrangement uses TRBV6-1 and TRBJ2-3, with a weak D call TRBD2 (7 bases). V was pared by 6 bases and J by 4 bases, with 11 bases between. Germline values: CDR1 MNHNS, CDR2 SASEGT. The CDR3 loop spans 13 amino acids. CDR3 in amino acids: CASRGRGADTQYF. The CDR3 DNA follows: TGTGCCAGCAGAGGGAGGGGGGCAGATACGCAGTATTTT.

This clonotype was found many times. This chain joins TRBV12-3 or TRBV12-4 and TRBJ2-2, with D possibly TRBD1 on 6 matching bases. Deletions cut 1 base from V and 4 bases from J, with 19 bases between. The CDR3 runs to 18 residues. Here the CDR3 reads CASSLGSIGGRLTGELFF. As DNA, the CDR3 is TGTGCCAGCAGTTTAGGGAGTATTGGGGGCCGGCTCACCGGGGAGCTGTTTTTT.

The chain has TRBV4-1 and TRBJ1-1; the D gene is possibly TRBD1 (5 bases). Deletions cut 5 bases from V and 6 bases from J, with 16 bases between. CDR3 length: 14 amino acids. CDR1 MGHRA and CDR2 YSYEKL come from the germline V gene. The CDR3 here is CASSKGTPRAEAFF. In DNA, the CDR3 is TGCGCCAGCAGCAAAGGGACCCCCCGAGCTGAAGCTTTCTTT.

This clonotype was seen a few times. The rearrangement uses TRBV6-2 or TRBV6-3 and TRBJ1-1; possibly TRBD1 for D (6 bases). CDR3 length: 14 amino acids. CDR1 MNHEY and CDR2 SVGEGT come from the germline V gene. Trimming pared 7 bases from V and 0 bases from J, leaving 12 bases between. Here the CDR3 reads CASTSGGMNTEAFF. CDR3 bases: TGTGCCAGCACCTCGGGGGGCATGAACACTGAAGCTTTCTTT.

There are a few counts of this clonotype. CDR3 residues: CASSAWGQGGETQYF. The CDR3 region has the DNA TGTGCCAGCAGTGCCTGGGGACAGGGCGGGGAGACCCAGTACTTC. The chain combines TRBV6-1 with TRBJ2-5; TRBD1 matches at 9 bases. J gave up 5 bases and V 4 bases, and 8 bases lay outside the gene matches. Per the germline V gene, CDR1 is MNHNS and CDR2 is SASEGT. The CDR3 is 15 amino acids.

This clonotype was detected a few times. V usage is TRBV6-5 and J usage is TRBJ1-1; no reliable D call. There are 12 residues in the CDR3. Germline V lookup: CDR1 MNHEY, CDR2 SVGAGI. V dropped 4 bases and J dropped 11 bases, with 14 bases sitting between them. CDR3 nucleotide sequence: TGTGCCAGCAGTTTCGACACTACAATGGCTTTCTTT. It yields the protein CASSFDTTMAFF.

The chain combines TRBV2 with TRBJ2-2; D perhaps matches TRBD2 (6 bases). CDR1 and CDR2 from the germline V gene are SNHLY and FYNNEI. The V end was cut by 3 bases, the J end by 7 bases, with 12 bases between. The CDR3 length is 14 residues. This CDR3 reads CASSDFREFGELFF. The CDR3 DNA sequence: TGTGCCAGCAGTGACTTCCGGGAGTTCGGGGAGCTGTTTTTT.

This clonotype was seen a handful of times. The chain employs TRBV20-1 and TRBJ1-2; the D is unclear. The V gene lost 4 bases and the J gene lost 8 bases, with 11 bases spanning the gap. The germline CDR1 and CDR2 sequences are DFQATT and SNEGSKA (reference sequence). This CDR3 has 11 amino acids. CDR3 amino acids: CSATNPSGYTF. The CDR3 DNA follows: TGCAGTGCTACGAACCCCTCAGGCTACACCTTC.

This clonotype was counted only a few times. V gene TRBV7-2 combines with J gene TRBJ2-3; 9 positions agree with TRBD1. Looked up from germline, CDR1 is SGHTA and CDR2 is FQGNSA. This CDR3 region has 15 residues. The trim removed 5 bases at V and 1 base at J, leaving 4 bases unmatched. The CDR3 DNA follows: TGTGCCAGCAGCCGGGGACAGGGACGCACAGATACGCAGTATTTT. This codes for CASSRGQGRTDTQYF.

This clonotype was detected only a few times. The chain links TRBV2 to TRBJ1-2; the D gene is possibly TRBD1 (5 bases). Trimming pared 6 bases from V and 4 bases from J, leaving 12 bases between. Germline V gives CDR1 SNHLY, CDR2 FYNNEI. The CDR3 is made up of 13 amino acids. The CDR3 loop reads CASSEEGRYGYTF. The CDR3 nucleotides read TGTGCCAGCAGCGAGGAGGGGCGCTATGGCTACACCTTC.

This clonotype was detected ten times or more. The chain employs TRBV4-2 and TRBJ1-2; a weak D match, TRBD1 (5 bases). CDR1 and CDR2 from the germline V gene are LGHNA and YNFKEQ. V lost 0 bases, J lost 2 bases, and 10 bases lay in between. This CDR3 has 15 residues. The CDR3 DNA reads as TGTGCCAGCAGCCAAGATTTGGGGGGGAACTATGGCTACACCTTC. It encodes CASSQDLGGNYGYTF.

This clonotype has just a few counts. The J gene is TRBJ2-2, the V gene TRBV20-1; D gene unclear. The germline V gene encodes CDR1 DFQATT and CDR2 SNEGSKA (reference sequence). CDR3 length equals 12 residues. V lost 3 bases and J 8 bases, leaving 10 bases between the germline ends. DNA of the CDR3: TGCAGTGCTAGCCCCCGCCTGGGGGAGCTGTTTTTT. Protein sequence: CSASPRLGELFF.

This clonotype was observed many times. The chain employs TRBV4-2 and TRBJ2-7; D may match TRBD1 or TRBD2 (5 bases each). The V gene lost 4 bases and the J gene lost 5 bases, with 18 bases spanning the gap. Per germline, CDR1 LGHNA and CDR2 YNFKEQ. The CDR3 has 15 amino acids. The CDR3 DNA is TGTGCCAGCAGCCCTTTTCTCCGTGGGGGTAACGAGCAGTACTTC. Translation gives CASSPFLRGGNEQYF.

This sequence joins TRBV20-1 and TRBJ2-1; 13 bases map to TRBD2. V trimming: 4 bases; J trimming: 8 bases; junction bases outside the gene matches: 5. CDR3 length equals 14 residues. Germline-derived CDR1 and CDR2 are DFQATT and SNEGSKA (reference sequence). CDR3 in amino acids: CSATGGTSGDEQFF. CDR3 DNA sequence: TGCAGTGCTACAGGGGGGACTAGCGGGGATGAGCAGTTCTTC.

There are a few counts of this clonotype. The chain employs TRBV10-3 and TRBJ2-2, with D hard to call. The CDR3 runs 14 residues. Germline loops: CDR1 ENHRY, CDR2 SYGVKD. V was shortened by 0 bases and J by 6 bases, with 8 bases between the two germline ends. In nucleotides, the CDR3 is TGTGCCATCAGTGAGTCGAGGCAATCCGGGGAGCTGTTTTTT. Its protein product is CAISESRQSGELFF.

The rearrangement links TRBV7-2 to TRBJ2-1; TRBD1 is a possible D gene (5 bases). The CDR3 has 15 residues. With 1 base removed from V and 3 bases from J, the gap between germline ends came to 10 bases. Germline CDR1 reads SGHTA; CDR2 reads FQGNSA. CDR3 amino acids: CASSLVGANYNEQFF. The CDR3 DNA follows: TGTGCCAGCAGCTTAGTAGGGGCGAACTACAATGAGCAGTTCTTC.

The gene calls are TRBV5-1 and TRBJ2-1; D call uncertain. The V end was cut by 4 bases, the J end by 5 bases, with 16 bases between. CDR1 and CDR2 from the germline V gene are SGHRS and YFSETQ. The CDR3 spans 15 residues. This CDR3 reads CASSPGWALDNEQFF. The CDR3 DNA follows: TGCGCCAGCAGCCCGGGCTGGGCTTTGGACAATGAGCAGTTCTTC.

This clonotype occurred a few times. The chain links TRBV6-1 to TRBJ1-2; D is undetermined. Germline CDR1 is MNHNS and CDR2 is SASEGT. CDR3 length: 13 amino acids. Deletions cut 8 bases from V and 2 bases from J, with 12 bases between. The DNA for the CDR3 is TGTGCCAGCCATACGGGAGGGAACTATGGCTACACCTTC. The encoded protein is CASHTGGNYGYTF.

This clonotype was counted a few times. V usage is TRBV6-1 and J usage is TRBJ2-7, with 11 bases that match TRBD1. Per the germline V gene, CDR1 is MNHNS and CDR2 is SASEGT. The CDR3 covers 14 residues. Trimming removed 7 bases from V and 3 bases from J; junction bases left unmatched: 5. The CDR3 DNA sequence: TGTGCCAGCACCCGGGACAGGGGGTTCTACGAGCAGTACTTC. Protein product: CASTRDRGFYEQYF.

This chain links TRBV18 with TRBJ2-2; D unresolved. V was pared by 2 bases and J by 3 bases, with 10 bases between. Germline V gene sequence: CDR1 KGHSH, CDR2 LQKENI. The length of the CDR3 is 15 residues. For the CDR3, the DNA is TGTGCCAGCTCACCATGGGCAGAATACACCGGGGAGCTGTTTTTT. This codes for CASSPWAEYTGELFF.

This clonotype has a handful of counts. The gene calls are TRBV2 and TRBJ1-2; D gene ambiguous. Between the trimmed V and J ends, which lost 4 bases and 8 bases, there was a span of 14 bases. The CDR3 is made up of 13 amino acids. From germline, CDR1 is SNHLY and CDR2 FYNNEI. CDR3 amino acids: CASSGTLQGGYTF. The CDR3, as DNA: TGTGCCAGCAGTGGGACTTTGCAAGGGGGCTACACCTTC.

The genes are TRBV5-1 and TRBJ1-1, with D perhaps TRBD1 (5 bases). CDR1 and CDR2 (germline): SGHRS, YFSETQ. Trimming pared 0 bases from V and 4 bases from J, leaving 13 bases between. The CDR3 spans 15 residues. CDR3 sequence reads: CASSLAQGVGTEAFF. The CDR3 DNA follows: TGCGCCAGCAGCTTGGCCCAGGGCGTGGGCACTGAAGCTTTCTTT.

This clonotype was recorded a few times. This chain links TRBV6-1 with TRBJ1-2, with a possible D match to TRBD1 (6 bases). Trimming took off 6 bases at V and 1 base at J, with 15 bases between the two ends. CDR1 and CDR2 from the germline V gene are MNHNS and SASEGT. The CDR3 length is 15 residues. As DNA, the CDR3 is TGTGCCAGCAGAGGGGGGACACAACTTAACTATGGCTACACCTTC. As protein: CASRGGTQLNYGYTF.

The chain couples TRBV24-1 to TRBJ2-5; 9 bases agree with TRBD2. Germline V gene lookup returns CDR1 KGHDR and CDR2 SFDVKD. V lost 4 bases and J lost 4; bases outside the gene matches: 9. This CDR3 has 16 residues. CDR3 sequence (DNA): TGTGCCACCAGTGACTTCCTTAGCGGGAGATCAGAGACCCAGTACTTC. Translation gives CATSDFLSGRSETQYF.